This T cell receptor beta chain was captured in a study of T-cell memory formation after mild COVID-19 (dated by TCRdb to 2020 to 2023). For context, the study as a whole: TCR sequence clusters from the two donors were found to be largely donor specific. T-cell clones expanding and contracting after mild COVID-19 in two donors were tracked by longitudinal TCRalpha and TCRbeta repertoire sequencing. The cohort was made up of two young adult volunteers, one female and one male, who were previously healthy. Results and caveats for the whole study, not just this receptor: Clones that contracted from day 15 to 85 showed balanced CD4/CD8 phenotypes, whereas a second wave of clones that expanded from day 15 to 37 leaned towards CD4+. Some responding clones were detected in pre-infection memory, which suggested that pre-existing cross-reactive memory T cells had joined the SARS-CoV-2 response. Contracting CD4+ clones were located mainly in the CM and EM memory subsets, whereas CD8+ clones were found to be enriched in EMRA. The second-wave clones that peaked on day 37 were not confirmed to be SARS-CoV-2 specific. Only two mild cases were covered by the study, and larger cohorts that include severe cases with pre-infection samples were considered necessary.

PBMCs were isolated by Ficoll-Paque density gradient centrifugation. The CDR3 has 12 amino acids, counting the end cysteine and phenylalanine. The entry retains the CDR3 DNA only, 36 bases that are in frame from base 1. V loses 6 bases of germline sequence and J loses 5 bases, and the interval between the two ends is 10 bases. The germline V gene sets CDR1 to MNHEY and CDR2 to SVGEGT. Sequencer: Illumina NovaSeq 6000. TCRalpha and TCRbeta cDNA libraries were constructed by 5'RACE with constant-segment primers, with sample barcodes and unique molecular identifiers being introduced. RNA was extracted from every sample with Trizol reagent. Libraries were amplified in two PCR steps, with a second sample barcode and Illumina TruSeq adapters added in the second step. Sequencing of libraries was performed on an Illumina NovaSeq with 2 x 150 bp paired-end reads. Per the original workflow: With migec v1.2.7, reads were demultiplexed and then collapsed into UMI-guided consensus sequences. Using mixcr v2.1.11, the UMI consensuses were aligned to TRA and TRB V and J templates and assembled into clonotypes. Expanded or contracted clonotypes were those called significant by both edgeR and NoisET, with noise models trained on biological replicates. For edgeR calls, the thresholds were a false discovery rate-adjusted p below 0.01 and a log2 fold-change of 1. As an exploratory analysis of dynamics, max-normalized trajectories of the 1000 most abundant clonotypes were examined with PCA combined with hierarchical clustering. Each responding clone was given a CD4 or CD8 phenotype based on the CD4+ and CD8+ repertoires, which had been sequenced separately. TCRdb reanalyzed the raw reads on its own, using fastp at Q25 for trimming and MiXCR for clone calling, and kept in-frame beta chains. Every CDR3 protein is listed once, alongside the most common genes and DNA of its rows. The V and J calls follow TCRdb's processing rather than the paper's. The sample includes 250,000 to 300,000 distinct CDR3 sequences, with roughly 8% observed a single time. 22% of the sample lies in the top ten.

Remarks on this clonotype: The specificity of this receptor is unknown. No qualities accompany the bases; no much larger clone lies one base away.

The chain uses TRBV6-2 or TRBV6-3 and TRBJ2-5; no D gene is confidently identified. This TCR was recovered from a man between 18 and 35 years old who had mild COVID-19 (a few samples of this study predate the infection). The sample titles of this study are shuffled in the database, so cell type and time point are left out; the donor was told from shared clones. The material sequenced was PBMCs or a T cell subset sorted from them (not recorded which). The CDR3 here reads CASSLVEETQYF. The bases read TGTGCCAGCAGCCTGGTAGAGGAGACCCAGTACTTC.